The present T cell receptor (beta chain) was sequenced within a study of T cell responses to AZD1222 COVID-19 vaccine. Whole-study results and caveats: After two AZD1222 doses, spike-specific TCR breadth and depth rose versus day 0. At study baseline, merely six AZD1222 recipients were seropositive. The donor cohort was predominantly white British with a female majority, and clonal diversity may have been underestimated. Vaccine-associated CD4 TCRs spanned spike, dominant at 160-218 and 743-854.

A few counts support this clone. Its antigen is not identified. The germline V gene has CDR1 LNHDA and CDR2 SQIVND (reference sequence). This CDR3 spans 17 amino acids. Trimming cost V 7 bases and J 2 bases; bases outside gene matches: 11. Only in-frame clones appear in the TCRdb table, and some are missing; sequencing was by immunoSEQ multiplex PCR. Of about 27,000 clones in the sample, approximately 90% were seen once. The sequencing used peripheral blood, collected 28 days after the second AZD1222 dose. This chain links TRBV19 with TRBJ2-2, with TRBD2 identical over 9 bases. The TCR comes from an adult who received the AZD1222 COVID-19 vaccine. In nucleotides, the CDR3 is TGTGCCAGTACCGGAGGCACTAGCGGGCCTAACACCGGGGAGCTGTTTTTT. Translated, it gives CASTGGTSGPNTGELFF.